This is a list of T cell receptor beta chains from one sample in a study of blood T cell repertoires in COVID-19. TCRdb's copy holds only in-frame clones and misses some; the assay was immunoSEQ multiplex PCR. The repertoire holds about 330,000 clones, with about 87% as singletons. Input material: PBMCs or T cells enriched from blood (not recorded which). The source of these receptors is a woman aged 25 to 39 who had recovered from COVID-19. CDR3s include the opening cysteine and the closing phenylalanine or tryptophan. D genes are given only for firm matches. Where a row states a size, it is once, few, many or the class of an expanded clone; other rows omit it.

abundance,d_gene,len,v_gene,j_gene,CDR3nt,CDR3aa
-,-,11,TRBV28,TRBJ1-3,TGTGCCAGCAGGAGAGGAAACACCATATATTTT,CASRRGNTIYF
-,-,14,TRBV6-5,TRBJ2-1,TGTGCCAGCAGTTATTATGGACGGACTCATGAGCAGTTCTTC,CASSYYGRTHEQFF
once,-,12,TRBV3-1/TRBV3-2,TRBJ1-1,TGTGCCAGCAGCCAACTGAGCACTGAAGCTTTCTTT,CASSQLSTEAFF
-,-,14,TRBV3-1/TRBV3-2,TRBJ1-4,TGTGCCAGCAGCCAAGTGCATCGCGGGGAAAAACTGTTTTTT,CASSQVHRGEKLFF
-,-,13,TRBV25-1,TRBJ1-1,TGTGCCAGCAGTGAAGGGAGGACCACTGAAGCTTTCTTT,CASSEGRTTEAFF
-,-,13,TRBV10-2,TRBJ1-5,TGCGCCAGCACCGAGGGGGGGCATCAGCCCCAGCATTTT,CASTEGGHQPQHF
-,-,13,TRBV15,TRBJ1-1,TGTGCCACCAGCCCGGAGCGGGGAGTTGAAGCTTTCTTT,CATSPERGVEAFF
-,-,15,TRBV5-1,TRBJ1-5,TGCGCCAGCAGCTTGGTATCAGGGTCCAATCAGCCCCAGCATTTT,CASSLVSGSNQPQHF
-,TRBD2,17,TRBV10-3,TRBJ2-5,TGTGCCATCAGTGAGTCTCAAGCGGGGGCCAGTTGGGAGACCCAGTACTTC,CAISESQAGASWETQYF
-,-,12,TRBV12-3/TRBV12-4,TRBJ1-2,TGTGCCAGCAGTTACGGGAGTATGGCTACAACCTTC,CASSYGSMATTF
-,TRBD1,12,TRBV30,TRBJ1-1,TGTGCCTGGCTTCGGGACAGGATTGAAGCTTTCTTT,CAWLRDRIEAFF
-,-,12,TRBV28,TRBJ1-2,TGTGCCAGCAGTTCCCCTACCTATGGCTACACCTTC,CASSSPTYGYTF
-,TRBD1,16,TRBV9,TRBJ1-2,TGTGCCAGCAGCACGCGACAGGGACAGGGGAACTATGGCTACACCTTC,CASSTRQGQGNYGYTF
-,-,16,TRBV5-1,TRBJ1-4,TGCGCCAGCAGCTTGGTATCGGGGTTGGCTAATGAAAAACTGTTTTTT,CASSLVSGLANEKLFF
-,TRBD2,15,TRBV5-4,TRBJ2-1,TGTGCCAGCAGCGCGCCCGGGGGGTCCTACAATGAGCAGTTCTTC,CASSAPGGSYNEQFF
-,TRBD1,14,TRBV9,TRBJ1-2,TGTGCCAGCAGCGTAGTCGGGACAGGAAATGGCTACACCTTC,CASSVVGTGNGYTF
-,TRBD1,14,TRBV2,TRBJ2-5,TGTGCCAGCAAGGGACAGGGAGGCGGAGAGACCCAGTACTTC,CASKGQGGGETQYF
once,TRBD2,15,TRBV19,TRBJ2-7,TGTGCCAGTAGTATAGATGGGCGGGGGGGCCTCGAGCAGTACTTC,CASSIDGRGGLEQYF
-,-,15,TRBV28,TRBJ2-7,TGTGCCAGCAGGCCGGGAGAGGCGGTTCCCTACGAGCAGTACTTC,CASRPGEAVPYEQYF
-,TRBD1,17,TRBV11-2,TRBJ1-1,TGTGCCAGCACCTGGGGGACAGGTCAATATCAAGGCACTGAAGCTTTCTTT,CASTWGTGQYQGTEAFF
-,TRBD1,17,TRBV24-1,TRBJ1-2,TGTGCCACCAGTGACCAGAACAGGGGCCACCTCTCCCGGGGCTACACCTTC,CATSDQNRGHLSRGYTF
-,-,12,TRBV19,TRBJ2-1,TGTGCCAGTAGTCTAGACTGGAGTGAGCAGTTCTTC,CASSLDWSEQFF
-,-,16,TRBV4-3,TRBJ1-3,TGCGCCAGCAGCCAAGGGGGGCGAGGTTCTGGAAACACCATATATTTT,CASSQGGRGSGNTIYF
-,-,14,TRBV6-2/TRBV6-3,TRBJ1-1,TGTGCCAGCAGCTGGGGACATACGAACACTGAAGCTTTCTTT,CASSWGHTNTEAFF
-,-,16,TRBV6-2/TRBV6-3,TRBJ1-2,TGTGCCAGCAGTTACAGGGTCCATATGGCGGGCTATGGCTACACCTTC,CASSYRVHMAGYGYTF
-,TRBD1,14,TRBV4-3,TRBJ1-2,TGCGCCAGCAGACCTACAGGGGGCTTAAACGGCTACACCTTC,CASRPTGGLNGYTF
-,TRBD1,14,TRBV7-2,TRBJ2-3,TGTGCCAGCAGCCCCCGGCAAACAGGGGCGGCGCAGTATTTT,CASSPRQTGAAQYF
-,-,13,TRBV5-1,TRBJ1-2,TGCGCCAGCAGCTTGCGGCAGGACTATGGCTACACCTTC,CASSLRQDYGYTF
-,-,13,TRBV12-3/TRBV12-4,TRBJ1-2,TGTGCCAGCAGTCAAACAGGGCGGTATGGCTACACCTTC,CASSQTGRYGYTF
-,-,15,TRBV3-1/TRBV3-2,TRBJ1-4,TGTGCCAGCAGCCAAGACCTTGCAACTAATGAAAAACTGTTTTTT,CASSQDLATNEKLFF
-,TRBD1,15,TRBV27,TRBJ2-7,TGTGCCAGCGGGTCGCGACACAGGGGCGGCTACGAGCAGTACTTC,CASGSRHRGGYEQYF
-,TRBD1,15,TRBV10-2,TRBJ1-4,TGCGCCAGCAGAGTAGACAGGGAGGCTAATGAAAAACTGTTTTTT,CASRVDREANEKLFF
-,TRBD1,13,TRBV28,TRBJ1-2,TGTGCCAGCAGGTCAGGGGGCGCGAATGGCTACACCTTC,CASRSGGANGYTF
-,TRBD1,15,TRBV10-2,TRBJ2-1,TGCGCCAGCAGACTTACAGGGGGCCTCTACAATGAGCAGTTCTTC,CASRLTGGLYNEQFF
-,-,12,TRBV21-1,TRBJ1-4,TGTGACCGGGGTGGAAGAGGTGAAAAACTGTTTTTT,CDRGGRGEKLFF
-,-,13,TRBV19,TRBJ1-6,TGTGCCAGTACGCCGGCCTATAATTCACCCCTCCACTTT,CASTPAYNSPLHF
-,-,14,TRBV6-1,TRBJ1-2,TGTGCCAGCAGTGAACGGCCGGGTAACTATGGCTACACCTTC,CASSERPGNYGYTF
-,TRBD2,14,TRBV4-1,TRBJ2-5,TGCGCCAGCAGCCAGGCCGGGGGGGGAGGGACCCAGTACTTC,CASSQAGGGGTQYF
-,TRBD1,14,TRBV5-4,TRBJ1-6,TGTGCCAGCAGCGCGGTCCAGGGGGACTCACCCCTCCACTTT,CASSAVQGDSPLHF
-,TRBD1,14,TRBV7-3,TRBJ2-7,TGTGCCAGCAGCCCCGGCACAGGGGCCCTCGAGCAGTACTTC,CASSPGTGALEQYF
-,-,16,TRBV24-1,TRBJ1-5,TGTGCCACCAGCCCCTCCGGCGGGGATAGCAATCAGCCCCAGCATTTT,CATSPSGGDSNQPQHF
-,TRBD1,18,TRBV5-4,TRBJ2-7,TGTGCCAGCAGCTTGTCAGGGGGCGTCGTAGGGAGCTCCTACGAGCAGTACTTC,CASSLSGGVVGSSYEQYF
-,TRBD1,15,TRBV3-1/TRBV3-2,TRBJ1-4,TGTGCCAGCAGCCCCACAGGGGGCGTTGGTGAAAAACTGTTTTTT,CASSPTGGVGEKLFF
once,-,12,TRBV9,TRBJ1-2,TGTGCCAGCAGCCCAGGGGATTATGGCTACACCTTC,CASSPGDYGYTF
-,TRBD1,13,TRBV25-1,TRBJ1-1,TGTGCCAGCGGAAACAGGGGGCGAACTGAAGCTTTCTTT,CASGNRGRTEAFF
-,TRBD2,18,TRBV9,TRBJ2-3,TGTGCCAGCAGCGTAGGGACTAGCGGGGGCCTTAGCACAGATACGCAGTATTTT,CASSVGTSGGLSTDTQYF
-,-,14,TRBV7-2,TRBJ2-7,TGTGCCAGCAGCTTAGTTTCCAGCTCCTACGAGCAGTACTTC,CASSLVSSSYEQYF